The 14 T cell receptor beta chains reported below all come from one sample, sequenced in a study of regulatory T cells in long-lasting Graves disease. The sample's time point: persistent/refractory GD, antithyroid drugs over 5 years with positive TRAb. Isolated PBMC RNA provided the starting material for the TCR library. Arm-PCR with iRepertoire HTBI primers amplified the CDR3 regions for these TCR beta libraries. A single record per CDR3 protein comes from TCRdb applying MiXCR to the multiplex PCR reads. The sample has about 460,000 distinct CDR3 sequences, approximately 22% seen once. This specimen was peripheral blood mononuclear cells (PBMCs), taken when the disease was refractory, from a patient treated with antithyroid drugs. Every receptor here comes from a female donor with Graves disease.

To note about this clonotype: A far larger clone is just one base off, so this is likely a read error. This chain uses TRBV27 with TRBJ1-2; D is ambiguous. This CDR3 contains 13 residues. With 4 bases removed from V and 7 bases from J, the gap between germline ends came to 13 bases. Germline CDR1 reads MNHEY; CDR2 reads SMNVEV (reference sequence). The CDR3 nucleotides read TGTGCCAGCAGTTACGGGATAGGGTTTGGCTACACCTTC. Translating it yields CASSYGIGFGYTF.

This clonotype has a handful of counts. This chain joins TRBV19 and TRBJ1-4, with 8 nucleotides matching TRBD1. CDR1 LNHDA and CDR2 SQIVND come from the germline V gene (reference sequence). V was clipped by 4 bases and J by 14 bases; unmatched bases: 6. The CDR3 consists of 12 residues. The DNA of the CDR3 is TGTGCCAGTAGTACGACAGGGGCTTTGCTGTTTTTT. It encodes CASSTTGALLFF. Supplemented by reference TRBV19 and TRBJ1-4, the full variable domain reads DGGITQSPKYLFRKEGQNVTLSCEQNLNHDAMYWYRQDPGQGLRLIYYSQIVNDFQKGDIAEGYSVSREKKESFPLTVTSAQKNPTAFYLCASSTTGALLFFGSGTQLSVL.

This clonotype was counted many times. The chain uses TRBV15 and TRBJ1-2; D might be TRBD1 (6 bases). The CDR3 consists of 13 residues. CDR1 and CDR2 (germline): LNHNV, YYDKDF (reference sequence). Trimming left V 0 bases short and J 7 bases short, with 9 bases between. CDR3 DNA sequence: TGTGCCACCAGCAGAGATCGGGGGCCTGGCTACACCTTC. Translating it yields CATSRDRGPGYTF. Drawing the rest from reference TRBV15 and TRBJ1-2, the complete variable domain is DAMVIQNPRYQVTQFGKPVTLSCSQTLNHNVMYWYQQKSSQAPKLLFHYYDKDFNNEADTPDNFQSRRPNTSFCFLDIRSPGLGDTAMYLCATSRDRGPGYTFGSGTRLTVV.

The chain joins TRBV28 to TRBJ2-1; 7 nucleotides match TRBD2. This CDR3 region has 16 residues. V gave up 1 base and J gave up 4 bases; unmatched junction bases: 7. CDR1 and CDR2 from the germline V gene are MDHEN and SYDVKM. The CDR3 is CASSLLGGANYNEQFF. Written as DNA, the CDR3 is TGTGCCAGCAGTTTATTGGGAGGGGCAAATTACAATGAGCAGTTCTTC.

This clonotype was observed once. This chain joins TRBV6-2 or TRBV6-3 and TRBJ2-5; 12 nucleotides match TRBD2. Per the germline V gene, CDR1 is MNHEY and CDR2 is SVGEGT. This CDR3 contains 17 residues. V lost 5 bases to trimming and J lost 2 bases; unmatched junction nucleotides: 9. The CDR3, as DNA: TGTGCCAGCAGTCACGGGGGGCTAGCGGGAGGGCAAGAGACCCAGTACTTC. As protein: CASSHGGLAGGQETQYF.

This clonotype was counted many times. This rearrangement joins TRBV12-3 or TRBV12-4 to TRBJ1-3; TRBD1 aligns across 8 bases. This CDR3 is built from 14 residues. V trimming: 6 bases; J trimming: 2 bases; junction bases outside the gene matches: 3. CDR3 sequence reads: CASRKTGAGNTIYF. The CDR3 DNA follows: TGTGCCAGCAGGAAGACAGGGGCTGGAAACACCATATATTTT.

CDR3 in DNA: TGCAGTGCTCGTCGGGACTACCGATACGAGCAGTACTTC. Protein: CSARRDYRYEQYF. This chain uses TRBV20-1 with TRBJ2-7; 7 positions match TRBD2. This CDR3 contains 13 residues. The J segment lost 4 bases and the V segment lost 5 bases, leaving 8 bases of the junction unmatched. Germline V gene data show CDR1 as DFQATT and CDR2 as SNEGSKA (reference sequence).

There are a few counts of this clonotype. The chain joins TRBV29-1 to TRBJ2-1; 12 nucleotides align to TRBD2. Trimming at V came to 4 bases and at J to 9 bases, leaving 4 bases not matched to a gene. The germline V gene encodes CDR1 SQVTM and CDR2 ANQGSEA. This CDR3 has 13 amino acids. Here the CDR3 DNA reads TGCAGCGTTGCGGCTAGCGGGAGGGGTGAGCAGTTCTTC. It encodes CSVAASGRGEQFF.

There are many counts of this clonotype. The gene calls are TRBV13 and TRBJ2-7, with 14 bases identical to TRBD2. J lost 3 bases, V lost 7 bases, and 5 bases had no gene match. Per the germline V gene, CDR1 is PRHDT and CDR2 is FYEKMQ (reference sequence). The CDR3 consists of 15 residues. CDR3 DNA: TGTGCCAGCACCATCGGACTAGCGGGGGGCTACGAGCAGTACTTC. Its protein is CASTIGLAGGYEQYF.

Concerning this clonotype: A clone one base away is much larger, so this may be a read error. This CDR3 reads CASRPGLANDQYF. The CDR3 DNA reads as TGTGCCAGCAGGCCGGGACTAGCTAACGACCAGTACTTC. The rearrangement links TRBV12-3 or TRBV12-4 to TRBJ2-7; TRBD2 matches 9 bases. The CDR3 loop spans 13 amino acids.

This clonotype was counted ten times or more. V gene TRBV7-2 combines with J gene TRBJ2-5; 12 nucleotides line up with TRBD2. The germline V gene has CDR1 SGHTA and CDR2 FQGNSA. V dropped 7 bases and J dropped 1; count of bases not matched to a gene: 4. The CDR3 totals 15 residues. The DNA of the CDR3 is TGTGCCAGCACGCGACTAGCGGGGGCCCAAGAGACCCAGTACTTC. Translating gives CASTRLAGAQETQYF.

The chain recombines TRBV6-2 or TRBV6-3 with TRBJ2-3, with 8 bases matching TRBD2. Per germline, CDR1 MNHEY and CDR2 SVGEGT. Germline trimming cut 4 bases from V and 6 bases from J; bases unmatched to any gene: 9. This CDR3 has 15 residues. The CDR3 region is CASSLTYGGGDTQYF. As DNA, the CDR3 is TGTGCCAGCAGTTTGACCTACGGGGGGGGTGATACGCAGTATTTT.

This clonotype has ten or more counts. This chain links TRBV6-2 or TRBV6-3 with TRBJ2-4, with a possible D match to TRBD2 (6 bases). The V gene lost 2 bases and the J gene lost 4 bases, with 9 bases spanning the gap. The germline CDR1 and CDR2 sequences are MNHEY and SVGEGT. The CDR3 is made up of 14 amino acids. The CDR3 DNA reads TGTGCCAGCAGTTACGGCGGAGGGAAAAACATTCAGTACTTC. Residues: CASSYGGGKNIQYF.

Remarks on this clonotype: It may be a read error: a sequence one base away is much more abundant. The chain employs TRBV11-1 and TRBJ2-7; TRBD1 matches 10 bases. V dropped 0 bases and J dropped 2; count of bases not matched to a gene: 1. The germline gives CDR1 SGHAT, CDR2 FQDESV (reference sequence). The CDR3 has 15 residues. CDR3 region: CASSLAGQGPYEQYF. CDR3 DNA: TGTGCCAGCAGCTTAGCGGGACAGGGGCCCTACGAGCAGTACTTC.